This is a list of T cell receptor beta chains from one sample in a study of a mutant IDH1 vaccine in newly diagnosed glioma. Their cognate antigens are unknown. TCRdb's table, derived via immunoSEQ multiplex PCR, lists solely in-frame clones and lacks some. The table shows tens of thousands of clones, with around 84% occurring only once. Sample: PBMCs, taken from a glioma patient whose treatment included an IDH1 peptide vaccine. These receptors were obtained from a man aged 30 to 45 with glioma. The CDR3 runs from the conserved cysteine through the conserved F or W. Each record gives: J gene, D gene, clone size, CDR3 length, V gene, CDR3 protein, CDR3 DNA. D genes are given only for firm matches. Size is stated for part of the rows, as once, few or many counts, or as a class when the clone is expanded.

j_gene: TRBJ2-5; d_gene: TRBD2; abundance: -; len: 17; v_gene: TRBV11-2; CDR3aa: CASSLGRGYSTQETQYF; CDR3nt: TGTGCCAGCAGCTTAGGGCGGGGGTACAGCACTCAAGAGACCCAGTACTTC
j_gene: TRBJ1-5; d_gene: -; abundance: once; len: 13; v_gene: TRBV18; CDR3aa: CASTSASNQPQHF; CDR3nt: TGTGCCAGCACGTCGGCTAGCAATCAGCCCCAGCATTTT
j_gene: TRBJ1-1; d_gene: -; abundance: -; len: 14; v_gene: TRBV18; CDR3aa: CASSPVGGGDEAFF; CDR3nt: TGTGCCAGCTCACCAGTTGGGGGTGGGGATGAAGCTTTCTTT
j_gene: TRBJ2-5; d_gene: -; abundance: -; len: 14; v_gene: TRBV30; CDR3aa: CAWSGWGQQETQYF; CDR3nt: TGTGCCTGGAGTGGCTGGGGGCAACAAGAGACCCAGTACTTC
j_gene: TRBJ1-1; d_gene: -; abundance: -; len: 13; v_gene: TRBV11-2; CDR3aa: CASSGRTATEAFF; CDR3nt: TGTGCCAGCAGCGGCCGGACAGCCACTGAAGCTTTCTTT
j_gene: TRBJ1-6; d_gene: TRBD1; abundance: -; len: 16; v_gene: TRBV5-1; CDR3aa: CASSLRTGGDNSPLHF; CDR3nt: TGCGCCAGCAGCCTTAGGACAGGGGGAGATAATTCACCCCTCCACTTT
j_gene: TRBJ2-2; d_gene: -; abundance: -; len: 14; v_gene: TRBV10-2; CDR3aa: CASRGGPNTGELFF; CDR3nt: TGCGCCAGTAGGGGGGGCCCGAACACCGGGGAGCTGTTTTTT
j_gene: TRBJ1-1; d_gene: -; abundance: -; len: 15; v_gene: TRBV18; CDR3aa: CASSPLTGPNTEAFF; CDR3nt: TGTGCCAGCTCACCCCTTACAGGGCCGAACACTGAAGCTTTCTTT
j_gene: TRBJ1-1; d_gene: -; abundance: -; len: 12; v_gene: TRBV12-5; CDR3aa: CASGYEFSEAFF; CDR3nt: TGTGCTAGTGGTTACGAGTTCTCTGAAGCTTTCTTT
j_gene: TRBJ1-3; d_gene: -; abundance: -; len: 15; v_gene: TRBV10-3; CDR3aa: CAISESGIGGNTIYF; CDR3nt: TGTGCCATCAGTGAGTCCGGGATAGGAGGAAACACCATATATTTT
j_gene: TRBJ2-1; d_gene: TRBD1; abundance: -; len: 14; v_gene: TRBV7-9; CDR3aa: CASSSGQSNNEQFF; CDR3nt: TGTGCCAGCAGCTCGGGACAGTCTAACAATGAGCAGTTCTTC
j_gene: TRBJ2-1; d_gene: -; abundance: -; len: 13; v_gene: TRBV18; CDR3aa: CASSLRRGNEQFF; CDR3nt: TGTGCCAGCTCACTCCGGAGGGGCAATGAGCAGTTCTTC
j_gene: TRBJ2-7; d_gene: TRBD2; abundance: -; len: 17; v_gene: TRBV28; CDR3aa: CASSPGSSGGARYEQYF; CDR3nt: TGTGCCAGCAGTCCGGGGTCGAGCGGGGGGGCTCGGTACGAGCAGTACTTC
j_gene: TRBJ2-5; d_gene: -; abundance: -; len: 12; v_gene: TRBV5-1; CDR3aa: CASSYRQETQYF; CDR3nt: TGCGCCAGCAGCTACAGACAAGAGACCCAGTACTTC
j_gene: TRBJ2-3; d_gene: -; abundance: -; len: 14; v_gene: TRBV2; CDR3aa: CASRGRNWTDTQYF; CDR3nt: TGTGCCAGCCGGGGCAGAAACTGGACAGATACGCAGTATTTT
j_gene: TRBJ2-7; d_gene: TRBD1; abundance: -; len: 13; v_gene: TRBV7-8; CDR3aa: CASSLTGGREQYF; CDR3nt: TGTGCCAGCAGCTTGACAGGGGGCAGGGAGCAGTACTTC
j_gene: TRBJ2-1; d_gene: TRBD2; abundance: -; len: 14; v_gene: TRBV9; CDR3aa: CASSVERGGQEQFF; CDR3nt: TGTGCCAGCAGCGTAGAGCGGGGGGGCCAGGAGCAGTTCTTC
j_gene: TRBJ2-1; d_gene: TRBD1; abundance: -; len: 15; v_gene: TRBV5-6; CDR3aa: CASSFLDRDSNEQFF; CDR3nt: TGTGCCAGCAGCTTCTTAGACAGGGACAGCAATGAGCAGTTCTTC
j_gene: TRBJ1-1; d_gene: -; abundance: -; len: 13; v_gene: TRBV19; CDR3aa: CASSITGDTEAFF; CDR3nt: TGTGCCAGTAGTATAACCGGGGACACTGAAGCTTTCTTT
j_gene: TRBJ1-5; d_gene: -; abundance: -; len: 15; v_gene: TRBV27; CDR3aa: CASSLDLGGNQPQHF; CDR3nt: TGTGCCAGCAGTTTAGACCTAGGGGGCAATCAGCCCCAGCATTTT
j_gene: TRBJ1-2; d_gene: TRBD1; abundance: -; len: 15; v_gene: TRBV29-1; CDR3aa: CSVGAPDRGQGGYTF; CDR3nt: TGCAGCGTTGGGGCCCCCGACAGGGGGCAAGGTGGCTACACCTTC
j_gene: TRBJ1-1; d_gene: -; abundance: -; len: 12; v_gene: TRBV19; CDR3aa: CASSARGTAAFF; CDR3nt: TGTGCCAGTAGCGCACGGGGCACCGCAGCTTTCTTT
j_gene: TRBJ2-7; d_gene: TRBD1; abundance: -; len: 15; v_gene: TRBV6-5; CDR3aa: CASSYSRDRGGEQYF; CDR3nt: TGTGCCAGCAGTTACTCAAGGGACAGGGGAGGCGAGCAGTACTTC
j_gene: TRBJ2-7; d_gene: TRBD1; abundance: -; len: 16; v_gene: TRBV6-5; CDR3aa: CASSYATGGAFYEQYF; CDR3nt: TGTGCCAGCAGTTACGCGACAGGGGGCGCGTTCTACGAGCAGTACTTC
j_gene: TRBJ1-2; d_gene: -; abundance: once; len: 17; v_gene: TRBV27; CDR3aa: CASSFLKGRSINYGYTF; CDR3nt: TGTGCCAGCAGTTTCCTCAAGGGCCGCTCTATTAACTATGGCTACACCTTC
j_gene: TRBJ1-2; d_gene: -; abundance: -; len: 15; v_gene: TRBV11-2; CDR3aa: CASSSGSSMAYGYTF; CDR3nt: TGTGCCAGCAGCTCAGGGAGCTCAATGGCCTATGGCTACACCTTC
j_gene: TRBJ1-2; d_gene: -; abundance: -; len: 15; v_gene: TRBV19; CDR3aa: CASSVTGHPGYGYTF; CDR3nt: TGTGCCAGTAGTGTGACGGGACACCCTGGCTATGGCTACACCTTC
j_gene: TRBJ1-5; d_gene: -; abundance: -; len: 13; v_gene: TRBV7-6; CDR3aa: CASSTRQDQPQHF; CDR3nt: TGTGCCAGCAGCACCAGACAGGATCAGCCCCAGCATTTT
j_gene: TRBJ2-3; d_gene: -; abundance: -; len: 17; v_gene: TRBV4-1; CDR3aa: CASSQDRFQGRTDTQYF; CDR3nt: TGCGCCAGCAGCCAAGACCGGTTCCAAGGGCGCACAGATACGCAGTATTTT
j_gene: TRBJ1-5; d_gene: -; abundance: -; len: 13; v_gene: TRBV30; CDR3aa: CAWSTRGGQPQHF; CDR3nt: TGTGCCTGGAGTACCCGGGGGGGACAGCCCCAGCATTTT
j_gene: TRBJ2-1; d_gene: -; abundance: -; len: 15; v_gene: TRBV7-2; CDR3aa: CASSLTTGSYNEQFF; CDR3nt: TGTGCCAGCAGCTTGACGACTGGCTCCTACAATGAGCAGTTCTTC
j_gene: TRBJ2-7; d_gene: -; abundance: -; len: 17; v_gene: TRBV7-9; CDR3aa: CASSLPLMAGTNYEQYF; CDR3nt: TGTGCCAGCAGCCTCCCCCTCATGGCCGGGACAAACTACGAGCAGTACTTC
j_gene: TRBJ2-5; d_gene: TRBD2; abundance: -; len: 15; v_gene: TRBV28; CDR3aa: CASRLPGLVMETQYF; CDR3nt: TGTGCCAGCAGACTCCCGGGACTAGTGATGGAGACCCAGTACTTC
j_gene: TRBJ1-1; d_gene: -; abundance: medium-sized; len: 14; v_gene: TRBV4-2; CDR3aa: CASSQDTSGPEAFF; CDR3nt: TGTGCCAGCAGCCAAGATACGTCTGGGCCTGAAGCTTTCTTT
j_gene: TRBJ2-1; d_gene: -; abundance: -; len: 14; v_gene: TRBV6-6; CDR3aa: CASSYYPSYNEQFF; CDR3nt: TGTGCCAGCAGTTATTATCCCTCCTACAATGAGCAGTTCTTC
j_gene: TRBJ1-2; d_gene: -; abundance: -; len: 14; v_gene: TRBV4-1; CDR3aa: CASSQGTVNYGYTF; CDR3nt: TGCGCCAGCAGCCAAGGGACCGTTAACTATGGCTACACCTTC
j_gene: TRBJ1-4; d_gene: TRBD1; abundance: -; len: 14; v_gene: TRBV7-8; CDR3aa: CASSRQGINEKLFF; CDR3nt: TGTGCCAGCAGCAGACAGGGGATTAATGAAAAACTGTTTTTT
j_gene: TRBJ1-1; d_gene: TRBD1; abundance: -; len: 16; v_gene: TRBV6-5; CDR3aa: CASSYSYRTGDTEAFF; CDR3nt: TGTGCCAGCAGTTACTCTTACCGGACAGGGGACACTGAAGCTTTCTTT
j_gene: TRBJ1-2; d_gene: -; abundance: -; len: 14; v_gene: TRBV28; CDR3aa: CASSLTGSFYGYTF; CDR3nt: TGTGCCAGCAGTTTAACAGGCTCCTTTTATGGCTACACCTTC
j_gene: TRBJ1-2; d_gene: TRBD1; abundance: -; len: 13; v_gene: TRBV10-3; CDR3aa: CAIRGDRGYGYTF; CDR3nt: TGTGCCATCAGAGGGGACAGGGGGTATGGCTACACCTTC
j_gene: TRBJ1-2; d_gene: -; abundance: -; len: 15; v_gene: TRBV7-6; CDR3aa: CASSLVAGNPNGYTF; CDR3nt: TGTGCCAGCAGCTTAGTGGCAGGGAACCCAAATGGCTACACCTTC
j_gene: TRBJ1-2; d_gene: -; abundance: -; len: 14; v_gene: TRBV28; CDR3aa: CASSFKRIDYGYTF; CDR3nt: TGTGCCAGCAGTTTCAAAAGGATCGACTATGGCTACACCTTC
j_gene: TRBJ2-3; d_gene: TRBD2; abundance: -; len: 12; v_gene: TRBV27; CDR3aa: CASSPERGDAYF; CDR3nt: TGTGCCAGCAGTCCCGAGCGGGGGGATGCGTATTTT
j_gene: TRBJ2-7; d_gene: -; abundance: -; len: 13; v_gene: TRBV19; CDR3aa: CASSIGPIYEQYF; CDR3nt: TGTGCCAGTAGTATAGGTCCCATTTACGAGCAGTACTTC
j_gene: TRBJ2-2; d_gene: -; abundance: few; len: 14; v_gene: TRBV2; CDR3aa: CASSEEGVSGELFF; CDR3nt: TGTGCCAGCAGTGAGGAAGGGGTGAGCGGGGAGCTGTTTTTT
j_gene: TRBJ2-1; d_gene: -; abundance: -; len: 13; v_gene: TRBV5-1; CDR3aa: CASSSQSYNEQFF; CDR3nt: TGCGCCAGCAGCTCACAGTCCTACAATGAGCAGTTCTTC
j_gene: TRBJ1-6; d_gene: -; abundance: -; len: 16; v_gene: TRBV7-6; CDR3aa: CASSLAGGRVDSPLHF; CDR3nt: TGTGCCAGCAGCTTAGCCGGGGGGCGAGTCGATTCACCCCTCCACTTT
j_gene: TRBJ2-1; d_gene: -; abundance: -; len: 15; v_gene: TRBV7-2; CDR3aa: CASSLQPTIYNEQFF; CDR3nt: TGTGCCAGCAGCTTACAACCTACTATCTACAATGAGCAGTTCTTC
j_gene: TRBJ2-1; d_gene: -; abundance: -; len: 14; v_gene: TRBV18; CDR3aa: CASSPSGTYNEQFF; CDR3nt: TGTGCCAGCTCACCATCTGGCACCTACAATGAGCAGTTCTTC
j_gene: TRBJ2-2; d_gene: TRBD2; abundance: -; len: 16; v_gene: TRBV27; CDR3aa: CASRGHAAGVGGELFF; CDR3nt: TGTGCCAGCAGGGGCCATGCAGCGGGGGTGGGCGGGGAGCTGTTTTTT
j_gene: TRBJ1-3; d_gene: TRBD1; abundance: -; len: 14; v_gene: TRBV28; CDR3aa: CASGRTGGGNTIYF; CDR3nt: TGTGCCAGCGGTAGGACAGGCGGTGGAAACACCATATATTTT
j_gene: TRBJ1-1; d_gene: -; abundance: -; len: 14; v_gene: TRBV6-6; CDR3aa: CASRDSYVNTEAFF; CDR3nt: TGTGCCAGCAGAGACTCTTATGTCAACACTGAAGCTTTCTTT
j_gene: TRBJ2-6; d_gene: -; abundance: -; len: 15; v_gene: TRBV25-1; CDR3aa: CASTPGAPGANVLTF; CDR3nt: TGTGCCAGCACCCCCGGGGCACCTGGGGCCAACGTCCTGACTTTC
j_gene: TRBJ1-3; d_gene: -; abundance: -; len: 14; v_gene: TRBV2; CDR3aa: CASSAGSGGNTIYF; CDR3nt: TGTGCCAGCAGTGCGGGATCCGGTGGAAACACCATATATTTT
j_gene: TRBJ1-2; d_gene: -; abundance: -; len: 15; v_gene: TRBV13; CDR3aa: CASSLGRGQDYGYTF; CDR3nt: TGTGCCAGCAGCTTAGGCCGGGGGCAGGACTATGGCTACACCTTC